Following are 24 T cell receptor beta chains from one sample sequenced in a study of control samples from healthy donors and cancer patients. Profiled with immunoSEQ multiplex PCR; TCRdb holds only in-frame clones, not every one. The data hold around 190,000 clones, with around 90% observed a single time. The sequenced sample was blood. These receptors were obtained from a woman aged 45-60 years in good health.

The chain employs TRBV27 and TRBJ2-2, with D possibly being TRBD1 (6 bases). This CDR3 has 15 residues. Germline lookup yields CDR1 MNHEY and CDR2 SMNVEV (reference sequence). The ends were cut back, 8 bases at V and 3 bases at J, with 16 bases in the middle. CDR3 amino acids: CASGKYTGYTGELFF. The DNA for the CDR3 is TGTGCCAGCGGCAAATACACAGGGTACACCGGGGAGCTGTTTTTT.

This clone was seen more than once but under ten times. The J gene is TRBJ2-4, the V gene TRBV7-2, with D possibly TRBD2 on 5 matching bases. Per germline, CDR1 SGHTA and CDR2 FQGNSA. The CDR3 has 17 amino acids. V was clipped by 1 base and J by 0 bases, with 13 bases between them. The CDR3 nucleotides are TGTGCCAGCAGCTTAGTTGTGGGGAGACTAGCCAAAAACATTCAGTACTTC. Protein sequence: CASSLVVGRLAKNIQYF.

The chain uses TRBV28 and TRBJ1-5; D may be TRBD1 (5 bases). Trimming took 6 bases from V and 2 from J, leaving 17 bases between them. CDR3 length equals 16 residues. Germline V gene sequence: CDR1 MDHEN, CDR2 SYDVKM. CDR3 amino acids: CASSLQVGWGNQPQHF. CDR3 coding DNA: TGTGCCAGCAGCCTACAGGTGGGGTGGGGCAATCAGCCCCAGCATTTT.

The chain links TRBV18 to TRBJ2-1, with 7 positions matching TRBD1. V was clipped by 3 bases and J by 3 bases; unmatched bases: 8. Germline lookup yields CDR1 KGHSH and CDR2 LQKENI. The CDR3 has 16 residues. The CDR3 nucleotides are TGTGCCAGCTCACCGGGACAGCCAAAAATCTACAATGAGCAGTTCTTC. The encoded protein is CASSPGQPKIYNEQFF.

This clone was picked up one time. This rearrangement joins TRBV27 to TRBJ1-1, with 8 bases identical to TRBD1. The CDR3 runs 12 residues. V gave up 6 bases and J gave up 5 bases; unmatched junction bases: 2. Germline CDR1 reads MNHEY; CDR2 reads SMNVEV (reference sequence). CDR3 bases: TGTGCCAGCAGAACAGGGGGGACTGAAGCTTTCTTT. Translating gives CASRTGGTEAFF.

Details on this clone: At the DNA level, this CDR3 is encoded by other sequences in the same sample as well. The CDR3 protein is CAIKGTGSNQPQHF. The DNA of the CDR3 is TGTGCCATCAAGGGAACAGGTAGCAATCAGCCCCAGCATTTT. The chain combines TRBV10-3 with TRBJ1-5; possibly TRBD1 for D (5 bases). Germline V gene lookup returns CDR1 ENHRY and CDR2 SYGVKD. V dropped 7 bases and J dropped 0 bases, with 10 bases sitting between them. The CDR3 is made up of 14 amino acids.

Here the CDR3 DNA reads TGCGCCAGCAGCTCGACAGTGAGCATGAACACTGAAGCTTTCTTT. Translating it yields CASSSTVSMNTEAFF. The V gene is TRBV5-1, the J gene TRBJ1-1, with a tentative D call TRBD1 (5 bases). CDR1 is SGHRS, CDR2 YFSETQ, per germline. The ends were cut back, 3 bases at V and 0 bases at J, with 12 bases in the middle. The CDR3 spans 15 residues.

Regarding this clone: The sample carries other DNA sequences with the same CDR3. This chain uses TRBV18 with TRBJ1-2; 7 bases line up with TRBD1. Looked up from germline, CDR1 is KGHSH and CDR2 is LQKENI. With 6 bases clipped from V and 2 bases from J, the junction kept 3 bases outside the gene matches. The CDR3 totals 13 residues. CDR3: CASSPGQNYGYTF. DNA of the CDR3: TGTGCCAGCTCGCCGGGACAGAACTATGGCTACACCTTC.

J is TRBJ2-5 and V is TRBV5-4, with a tentative D call TRBD1 (5 bases). V was trimmed by 0 bases and J by 2 bases, leaving 11 bases between them. CDR1 is SGHNT and CDR2 is YYREEE in the germline V gene (reference sequence). The CDR3 spans 15 residues. CDR3 in amino acids: CASSLAGRGQETQYF. Here the CDR3 DNA reads TGTGCCAGCAGCTTGGCAGGGCGAGGTCAAGAGACCCAGTACTTC. The full variable domain, with the rest looked up from reference TRBV5-4 and TRBJ2-5, is ETGVTQSPTHLIKTRGQQVTLRCSSQSGHNTVSWYQQALGQGPQFIFQYYREEENGRGNFPPRFSGLQFPNYSSELNVNALELDDSALYLCASSLAGRGQETQYFGPGTRLLVL.

The rearrangement joins TRBV29-1 to TRBJ1-1; weak D call: TRBD1 (6 bases). CDR3 length equals 18 residues. Germline loops: CDR1 SQVTM, CDR2 ANQGSEA. V was pared by 4 bases and J by 4 bases, with 28 bases between. In DNA form, the CDR3 reads TGCAGCGTTGTGGGGGCGGACGGAGGACACCTTTGGAGCACTGAAGCTTTCTTT. This translates into CSVVGADGGHLWSTEAFF.

The V gene is TRBV4-2, the J gene TRBJ1-3; TRBD1 is a possible D gene (6 bases). Germline lookup yields CDR1 LGHNA and CDR2 YNFKEQ. The ends were cut back, 0 bases at V and 0 bases at J, with 12 bases in the middle. The CDR3 runs to 17 residues. The CDR3 coding sequence is TGTGCCAGCAGCCAAGAGGAGACAGGAGGCTCTGGAAACACCATATATTTT. Translating it yields CASSQEETGGSGNTIYF.

The rearrangement uses TRBV4-3 and TRBJ1-1; D is undetermined. CDR1 is LGHNA and CDR2 is YSLEER in the germline V gene. The CDR3 totals 15 residues. With 4 bases removed from V and 2 bases from J, the gap between germline ends came to 14 bases. The CDR3 DNA reads as TGCGCCAGCAGCCCTCGCTATCTGGGAAACACTGAAGCTTTCTTT. This gives the protein CASSPRYLGNTEAFF.

The rearrangement joins TRBV19 to TRBJ1-5; D is undetermined. Trimming took off 7 bases at V and 9 bases at J, with 16 bases between the two ends. The CDR3 runs 13 residues. CDR1 and CDR2 (germline): LNHDA, SQIVND (reference sequence). In DNA, the CDR3 is TGTGCCAGTATGAAGACCGGGCTTGGGCCCCAGCATTTT. This gives the protein CASMKTGLGPQHF.

This clone was seen just once. Here the CDR3 DNA reads TGTGCCAGCAGCGTCCCCGTCTGGGGGCCGGACACCGGGGAGCTGTTTTTT. Its translation is CASSVPVWGPDTGELFF. The J gene is TRBJ2-2, the V gene TRBV9; possible D gene TRBD1, 6 bases. Trimming cost V 2 bases and J 3 bases, with 17 bases left between them. This CDR3 has 17 residues. Germline lookup yields CDR1 SGDLS and CDR2 YYNGEE.

The rearrangement uses TRBV7-3 and TRBJ2-1, with a weak D call TRBD2 (6 bases). Germline CDR1 is SGHTA and CDR2 is FQGTGA. The CDR3 sequence is 15 residues long. V lost 2 bases to trimming and J lost 3 bases, with 11 bases between them. The CDR3 DNA follows: TGTGCCAGCAGCTTAGATAGCGGAAGCTACAATGAGCAGTTCTTC. This gives the protein CASSLDSGSYNEQFF.

V is TRBV9 and J is TRBJ1-1; no definite D call. CDR3 length: 13 amino acids. Trimming removed 1 base from V and 4 bases from J, with 8 bases in between. CDR1 SGDLS and CDR2 YYNGEE come from the germline V gene. The CDR3 DNA is TGTGCCAGCAGCGTAAGCCAGAGCACTGAAGCTTTCTTT. Protein sequence: CASSVSQSTEAFF.

V gene TRBV27 combines with J gene TRBJ2-7; 11 bases line up with TRBD1. V shed 2 bases and J 4 bases; nucleotides not matched to a gene: 4. Germline V lookup: CDR1 MNHEY, CDR2 SMNVEV (reference sequence). The CDR3 sequence is 15 residues long. The CDR3 region has the DNA TGTGCCAGCAGTTTAGTATGGGACAGGGGGTACGAGCAGTACTTC. This codes for CASSLVWDRGYEQYF.

The chain uses TRBV3-1 (or the pseudogene TRBV3-2) and TRBJ2-5; D could derive from TRBD1 or TRBD2 (6 bases each). This CDR3 contains 14 residues. The germline V gene encodes CDR1 LGHDT and CDR2 YNNKEL (reference sequence). V shed 4 bases and J shed 2 bases, with 11 bases lying between them. CDR3 sequence reads: CASSPRGGQETQYF. CDR3 DNA sequence: TGTGCCAGCAGCCCTAGAGGGGGGCAAGAGACCCAGTACTTC.

This chain uses TRBV28 with TRBJ2-5; TRBD2 matches at 10 bases. CDR3 length: 14 amino acids. Germline assignment: CDR1 MDHEN and CDR2 SYDVKM. The trim removed 6 bases at V and 4 bases at J, leaving 5 bases unmatched. The CDR3 spells CASRLLAGTETQYF. The DNA of the CDR3 is TGTGCCAGCAGGCTACTAGCGGGGACAGAGACCCAGTACTTC.

The DNA for the CDR3 is TGTGCCAGCAGCCAAGACTCTGACAAGAACTATGGCTACACCTTC. This codes for CASSQDSDKNYGYTF. V gene TRBV4-2 combines with J gene TRBJ1-2; D gene unclear. The CDR3 is 15 amino acids. The germline V gene encodes CDR1 LGHNA and CDR2 YNFKEQ. Trimming cost V 0 bases and J 2 bases, with 10 bases left between them.

The sample holds a few counts of this clone. The chain's CDR3 is CASSIRQGNEKLFF. Here the CDR3 DNA reads TGCGCCAGCAGCATCCGACAGGGGAATGAAAAACTGTTTTTT. The chain uses TRBV5-1 and TRBJ1-4; 8 nucleotides line up with TRBD1. Germline values: CDR1 SGHRS, CDR2 YFSETQ. The J segment lost 5 bases and the V segment lost 4 bases, leaving 4 bases of the junction unmatched. The CDR3 has 14 residues.

The chain employs TRBV3-1 (or the pseudogene TRBV3-2) and TRBJ2-5, with TRBD1 as a possible D gene (5 bases). Germline V gene lookup returns CDR1 LGHDT and CDR2 YNNKEL (reference sequence). V was pared by 1 base and J by 0 bases, with 15 bases between. This CDR3 spans 17 amino acids. The CDR3 reads CASSQGGHGLYQETQYF. The CDR3 DNA reads TGTGCCAGCAGCCAAGGGGGCCACGGTCTGTACCAAGAGACCCAGTACTTC.

The V gene is TRBV9, the J gene TRBJ2-3; TRBD1 aligns across 7 bases. Germline V CDR1 and CDR2: SGDLS, YYNGEE. J was trimmed by 3 bases and V by 1 base; bases with no gene match: 8. CDR3 length: 16 amino acids. As DNA, the CDR3 is TGTGCCAGCAGCGTAACCAGACAGGGTTGGACAGATACGCAGTATTTT. Translating it yields CASSVTRQGWTDTQYF.

V gene TRBV11-2 combines with J gene TRBJ2-3, with D perhaps being TRBD1 or TRBD2 (6 bases each). The CDR3 totals 12 residues. The germline gives CDR1 SGHAT, CDR2 FQNNGV. V shed 5 bases and J shed 9 bases, with 12 bases lying between them. CDR3 region: CASSLDSGTQYF. As DNA, the CDR3 is TGTGCCAGCAGCCTGGACAGCGGGACGCAGTATTTT.